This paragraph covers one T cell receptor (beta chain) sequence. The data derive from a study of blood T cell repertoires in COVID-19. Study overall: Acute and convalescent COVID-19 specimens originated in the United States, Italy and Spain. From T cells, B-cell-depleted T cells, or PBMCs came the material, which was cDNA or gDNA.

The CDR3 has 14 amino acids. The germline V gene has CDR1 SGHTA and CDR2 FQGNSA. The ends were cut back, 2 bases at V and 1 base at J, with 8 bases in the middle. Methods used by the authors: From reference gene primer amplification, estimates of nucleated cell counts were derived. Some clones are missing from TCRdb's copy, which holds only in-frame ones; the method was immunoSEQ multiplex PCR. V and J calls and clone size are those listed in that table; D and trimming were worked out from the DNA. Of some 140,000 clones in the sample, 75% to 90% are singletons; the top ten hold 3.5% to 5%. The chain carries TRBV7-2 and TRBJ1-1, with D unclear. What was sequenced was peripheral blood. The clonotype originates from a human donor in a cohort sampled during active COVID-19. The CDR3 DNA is TGTGCCAGCAGCTTATTCGAGGGGAACACTGAAGCTTTCTTT. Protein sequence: CASSLFEGNTEAFF.